This T cell receptor beta chain was sequenced during a study of T cell responses to AZD1222 COVID-19 vaccine. Study-wide background: Samples with a second dose at about 4 or about 12 weeks were pooled together.

Worth noting for this clone: Its antigen is unknown.

Study results and caveats: Dominant CD4 TCR responses targeted spike regions 160-218 and 743-854. Donors skewed white British and female; clonal diversity was possibly underestimated. Unmutated variant regions reportedly attract nearly half of all spike-specific TCRs.

V was pared by 6 bases and J by 1 base, with 15 bases between. The CDR3 extends over 15 amino acids. CDR1 and CDR2 from the germline V gene are LNHDA and SQIVND (reference sequence). Measured with immunoSEQ multiplex PCR; TCRdb has only the in-frame clones, and not every one. The repertoire holds 110,000 to 150,000 clones, with over 90% as singletons. Sequencing used peripheral blood, obtained on day 0 of AZD1222 vaccination. The rearrangement uses TRBV19 and TRBJ2-5, with D possibly being TRBD1 (5 bases). The sequence came from an adult in good health. CDR3: CASRSGPETQETQYF. The CDR3 coding sequence is TGTGCCAGTAGGTCAGGGCCGGAAACCCAAGAGACCCAGTACTTC.